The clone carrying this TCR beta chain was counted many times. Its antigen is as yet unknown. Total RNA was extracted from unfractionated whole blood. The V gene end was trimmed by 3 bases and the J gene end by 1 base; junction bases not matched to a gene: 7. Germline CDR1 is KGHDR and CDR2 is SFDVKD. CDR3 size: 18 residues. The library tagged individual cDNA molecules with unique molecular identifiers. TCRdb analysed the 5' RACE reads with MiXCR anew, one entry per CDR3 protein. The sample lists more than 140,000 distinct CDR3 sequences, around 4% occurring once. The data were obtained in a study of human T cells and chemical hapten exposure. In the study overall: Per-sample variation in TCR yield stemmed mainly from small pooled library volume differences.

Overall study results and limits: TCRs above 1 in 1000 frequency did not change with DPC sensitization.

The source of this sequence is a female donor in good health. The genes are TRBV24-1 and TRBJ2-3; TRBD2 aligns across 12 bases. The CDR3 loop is CATSDPRLAGARTDTQYF. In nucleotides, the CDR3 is TGTGCCACCAGTGATCCAAGACTAGCGGGGGCTCGCACAGATACGCAGTATTTT.